Shown below are 19 T cell receptor beta chains from a single sample sequenced in a study of PD-1 blockade in classical Hodgkin lymphoma. Noted time point: cycle 4 day 1 (C4D1), after 6 weeks of nivolumab. Relapses following autologous stem cell transplantation were seen in all patients, with brentuximab vedotin exposure varying. Researchers pulled CD8+ T cells out of thawed PBMCs using magnetic negative selection. This table comes from immunoSEQ multiplex PCR, and its TCRdb copy is limited to in-frame clones, with some not included. The table records almost 8,500 clones, roughly four fifths of them present only once. Here the sequenced sample was CD8+ T cells from blood, taken before the fourth cycle of nivolumab. The origin of the receptors is a human donor with classical Hodgkin lymphoma.

This clone was seen only once. This sequence joins TRBV6-4 and TRBJ2-1; D possibly corresponds to TRBD2 (7 bases). This CDR3 comprises 16 residues. V dropped 9 bases and J dropped 8 bases, with 26 bases sitting between them. The germline V gene encodes CDR1 MRHNA and CDR2 SNTAGT. CDR3 amino acids: CARSCLVWGGRDEQFF. CDR3 DNA: TGTGCCAGGAGTTGCCTTGTATGGGGGGGCAGAGATGAGCAGTTCTTC.

CDR3 residues: CASSPKGYRATDTQYF. Here the CDR3 DNA reads TGTGCCAGCAGCCCCAAGGGGTACAGGGCCACAGATACGCAGTATTTT. This chain uses TRBV7-6 with TRBJ2-3, with TRBD1 as a possible D gene (6 bases). Germline V lookup: CDR1 SGHVS, CDR2 FNYEAQ. The CDR3 extends over 16 amino acids. Trimming removed 5 bases from V and 2 bases from J, with 17 bases in between.

This sequence joins TRBV6-5 and TRBJ1-6, with a weak D call TRBD1 (5 bases). Germline V gene sequence: CDR1 MNHEY, CDR2 SVGAGI. The CDR3 is 16 amino acids. V lost 0 bases, J lost 0 bases, and 6 bases lay in between. The CDR3 sequence: CASSYSGGSYNSPLHF. The CDR3 DNA reads as TGTGCCAGCAGTTACTCTGGGGGCTCCTATAATTCACCCCTCCACTTT.

The genes are TRBV6-5 and TRBJ2-2; D is uncertain. The V end was cut by 0 bases, the J end by 7 bases, with 3 bases between. The CDR3 consists of 12 residues. Looked up from germline, CDR1 is MNHEY and CDR2 is SVGAGI. CDR3 sequence (DNA): TGTGCCAGCAGTTACTCCGACGGGGAGCTGTTTTTT. Residues: CASSYSDGELFF.

The rearrangement uses TRBV29-1 and TRBJ1-4; 8 bases align to TRBD1. The CDR3 extends over 11 amino acids. CDR1 SQVTM and CDR2 ANQGSEA come from the germline V gene. V trimming: 6 bases; J trimming: 13 bases; junction bases outside the gene matches: 7. In DNA form, the CDR3 reads TGCAGCGTCCGATCAGGGGGCGTACTGTTTTTT. This sequence encodes CSVRSGGVLFF.

This rearrangement joins TRBV11-2 to TRBJ1-4; D unclear. Deletions cut 4 bases from V and 3 bases from J, with 12 bases between. In germline, CDR1 is SGHAT, CDR2 FQNNGV. There are 15 residues in the CDR3. DNA of the CDR3: TGTGCCAGCAGCTGGGAACAGCTACCTAATGAAAAACTGTTTTTT. Translated, it gives CASSWEQLPNEKLFF.

The chain joins TRBV7-9 to TRBJ2-1; D unclear. The ends were cut back, 5 bases at V and 10 bases at J, with 6 bases in the middle. There are 10 residues in the CDR3. Germline V lookup: CDR1 SEHNR, CDR2 FQNEAQ (reference sequence). CDR3: CASSPPEQFF. In DNA form, the CDR3 reads TGTGCCAGCAGCCCCCCAGAGCAGTTCTTC.

The chain is built from TRBV29-1 and TRBJ2-1; 9 positions match TRBD2. CDR1 is SQVTM, CDR2 ANQGSEA, per germline. CDR3 length: 17 residues. With 2 bases clipped from V and 7 bases from J, the junction kept 15 bases outside the gene matches. CDR3 in amino acids: CSVEFRGGTSSLNEQFF. The CDR3 DNA reads as TGCAGCGTTGAATTTAGAGGGGGGACTAGCAGTCTGAATGAGCAGTTCTTC.

This chain links TRBV4-1 with TRBJ1-5; D call uncertain. Trimming pared 0 bases from V and 3 bases from J, leaving 9 bases between. Per the germline V gene, CDR1 is MGHRA and CDR2 is YSYEKL. The CDR3 has 15 residues. The CDR3 region has the DNA TGCGCCAGCAGCCAAGATTTGTGGGACAATCAGCCCCAGCATTTT. This sequence encodes CASSQDLWDNQPQHF.

A single count supports this clone. The chain has TRBV19 and TRBJ1-2; D is unclear. Germline V lookup: CDR1 LNHDA, CDR2 SQIVND (reference sequence). The V and J ends lost 3 bases and 3 bases respectively, with 14 bases between them. The CDR3 length is 15 residues. CDR3 protein: CASSIRRPGDYGYTF. The CDR3 DNA sequence: TGTGCCAGTAGTATTCGTAGGCCGGGAGACTATGGCTACACCTTC.

The chain uses TRBV4-1 and TRBJ1-5; 7 bases line up with TRBD1. Germline values: CDR1 MGHRA, CDR2 YSYEKL. Trimming took 1 base from V and 7 from J; bases not matched to a gene: 7. The CDR3 has 15 residues. CDR3 region: CASSQALTGYQPQHF. In nucleotides, the CDR3 is TGCGCCAGCAGCCAAGCCCTGACAGGGTACCAGCCCCAGCATTTT.

The gene calls are TRBV7-6 and TRBJ2-5; D is unclear. Germline assignment: CDR1 SGHVS and CDR2 FNYEAQ. The CDR3 has 12 amino acids. Trimming stripped 3 bases from V and 2 bases from J, with 4 bases between. CDR3 bases: TGTGCCAGCAGCTTTTGGCAAGAGACCCAGTACTTC. Encoded protein: CASSFWQETQYF.

The J gene is TRBJ2-7, the V gene TRBV29-1; 8 nucleotides align to TRBD1. This CDR3 has 15 residues. Germline V gene sequence: CDR1 SQVTM, CDR2 ANQGSEA. V was clipped by 6 bases and J by 4 bases; unmatched bases: 14. The CDR3 DNA follows: TGCAGCGTAGAAATGCCGGGACAGGCCAATTACGAGCAGTACTTC. It specifies CSVEMPGQANYEQYF.

In its sample, this clone was seen a few times. J is TRBJ1-6 and V is TRBV30; TRBD1 might be the D (5 bases). The CDR3 loop spans 16 amino acids. Trimming removed 3 bases at V and 0 bases at J, with 12 bases between. CDR1 is GTSNPN and CDR2 is SVGIG in the germline V gene (reference sequence). The CDR3 region is CAWRGVPSSYNSPLHF. Here the CDR3 DNA reads TGTGCCTGGAGGGGGGTGCCAAGCTCCTATAATTCACCCCTCCACTTT. Drawing the rest from reference TRBV30 and TRBJ1-6, the complete variable domain is SQTIHQWPATLVQPVGSPLSLECTVEGTSNPNLYWYRQAAGRGLQLLFYSVGIGQISSEVPQNLSASRPQDRQFILSSKKLLLSDSGFYLCAWRGVPSSYNSPLHFGNGTRLTVT.

CDR3 nucleotides: TGTGCCAGCAGCTTCGGGTCGGACAACTATGGCTACACCTTC. It codes for CASSFGSDNYGYTF. This chain links TRBV11-2 with TRBJ1-2; no clear D gene. Germline values: CDR1 SGHAT, CDR2 FQNNGV. Trimming took off 3 bases at V and 2 bases at J, with 10 bases between the two ends. This CDR3 is 14 amino acids long.

By sample fraction, this clone is large. The chain recombines TRBV4-1 with TRBJ1-4; D ambiguous. Deletions cut 4 bases from V and 8 bases from J, with 17 bases between. This CDR3 spans 15 amino acids. The germline V gene has CDR1 MGHRA and CDR2 YSYEKL. The CDR3 loop is CASSLEPTLPEKLFF. For the CDR3, the DNA is TGCGCCAGCAGCCTCGAACCGACCCTGCCAGAAAAACTGTTTTTT.

The rearrangement uses TRBV7-2 and TRBJ2-5; D is uncertain. Germline V gene data show CDR1 as SGHTA and CDR2 as FQGNSA. This CDR3 has 18 amino acids. V was clipped by 0 bases and J by 0 bases, with 17 bases between them. The CDR3, as DNA: TGTGCCAGCAGCTTAGCGCGAAATTGGGTGCTGCACCAAGAGACCCAGTACTTC. Protein product: CASSLARNWVLHQETQYF.

The chain recombines TRBV6-5 with TRBJ1-2; 7 bases are shared with TRBD1. The V segment lost 2 bases and the J segment 8 bases; nucleotides outside the gene matches: 11. Germline V CDR1 and CDR2: MNHEY, SVGAGI. CDR3 length: 15 amino acids. The CDR3 region has the DNA TGTGCCAGCAGTTACGGACCCTCAACAGGGGACGGCTACACCTTC. It encodes CASSYGPSTGDGYTF.

This chain uses TRBV29-1 with TRBJ2-7; D may correspond to TRBD1 or TRBD2 (6 bases each). Germline loops: CDR1 SQVTM, CDR2 ANQGSEA. Trimming removed 6 bases at V and 2 bases at J, with 14 bases between. The CDR3 is 13 amino acids. The CDR3 region has the DNA TGCAGCGTAACTACAGGGACTCCCTACGAGCAGTACTTC. Amino acids: CSVTTGTPYEQYF.